Listed below are T cell receptor beta chains from one sample, sequenced in a study of cytomegalovirus exposure and HLA in healthy donors. Clones were read by immunoSEQ multiplex PCR, and TCRdb kept only the in-frame ones, dropping some. The data hold 150,000 to 200,000 clones, with around three quarters observed a single time. The sample consisted of PBMCs. Every receptor here comes from a woman aged 30 to 39 in good health and CMV-seropositive. Each CDR3 is given with its conserved first and last residue. Each record gives: clone size, D gene, J gene, V gene, CDR3 protein, CDR3 DNA. D genes are given only for firm matches. Size values are once, few and many counts, or a class for expanded clones, and some rows have none.

>few|TRBD1|TRBJ1-5|TRBV2
CASSPRQGDNQPQHF
TGTGCCAGCAGTCCACGACAGGGGGACAATCAGCCCCAGCATTTT
>NA|NA|TRBJ1-5|TRBV6-1
CASSRSRDQPQHF
TGTGCCAGCAGTCGATCGAGAGATCAGCCCCAGCATTTT
>once|NA|TRBJ2-3|TRBV15
CATSREAGIGTDTQYF
TGTGCCACCAGCAGAGAGGCGGGGATTGGCACAGATACGCAGTATTTT
>NA|TRBD1|TRBJ1-1|TRBV6-6
CASRPGQGYTEAFF
TGTGCCAGCAGACCGGGACAGGGATACACTGAAGCTTTCTTT
>NA|TRBD1|TRBJ1-3|TRBV7-9
CVSSFIQGPSGNTIYF
TGTGTCAGCAGCTTTATACAGGGGCCCTCTGGAAACACCATATATTTT
>NA|TRBD2|TRBJ2-2|TRBV7-2
CASSLVSGGASGELFF
TGTGCCAGCAGCTTAGTTAGCGGGGGGGCAAGCGGGGAGCTGTTTTTT
>NA|NA|TRBJ2-7|TRBV30
CAWGDPGSDYEQYF
TGTGCCTGGGGTGATCCGGGATCGGATTACGAGCAGTACTTC
>NA|TRBD1|TRBJ2-7|TRBV5-6
CASSFRGTGHYEQYF
TGTGCCAGCAGCTTTAGAGGGACAGGGCACTACGAGCAGTACTTC
>NA|NA|TRBJ2-1|TRBV4-1
CASSVLVLLMYNEQFF
TGCGCCAGCAGCGTCTTAGTACTTCTCATGTACAATGAGCAGTTCTTC
>few|NA|TRBJ2-4|TRBV2
CASSEFAIKLAKNIQYF
TGTGCCAGCAGTGAATTTGCGATTAAACTAGCCAAAAACATTCAGTACTTC
>NA|NA|TRBJ2-1|TRBV10-1
CASSRGTHNEQFF
TGCGCCAGCAGTCGGGGGACGCACAATGAGCAGTTCTTC
>NA|NA|TRBJ2-1|TRBV27
CASRFGVNSYNEQFF
TGTGCCAGCCGGTTCGGGGTAAACTCCTACAATGAGCAGTTCTTC
>NA|TRBD1|TRBJ2-5|TRBV5-1
CASSVGDRGRETQYF
TGCGCCAGCTCGGTGGGGGACAGGGGCCGAGAGACCCAGTACTTC
>NA|NA|TRBJ2-1|TRBV25-1
CASSQLSGNERNEQFF
TGTGCCAGCAGTCAACTGAGCGGTAACGAGAGAAATGAGCAGTTCTTC